One and the same sample provided the 17 T cell receptor beta chains below, sequenced in a study of T cell responses to AZD1222 COVID-19 vaccine. The table came from immunoSEQ multiplex PCR; TCRdb's copy has only in-frame clones and leaves some out. The sample lists about 170,000 clones, 93% seen once, with approximately 4% in the top ten. Specimen: peripheral blood, collected on day 0 of AZD1222 vaccination. These receptors were obtained from an adult in good health.

This chain joins TRBV27 and TRBJ1-1; no clear D gene. Germline-derived CDR1 and CDR2 are MNHEY and SMNVEV (reference sequence). The CDR3 sequence is 14 residues long. The V gene lost 7 bases and the J gene lost 1 base, with 13 bases spanning the gap. The CDR3: CASKGGLTNTEAFF. DNA of the CDR3: TGTGCCAGCAAGGGAGGGCTTACGAACACTGAAGCTTTCTTT.

The V and J genes are TRBV19 and TRBJ2-7; no clear D. V gave up 3 bases and J gave up 3 bases, with 6 bases separating them. CDR1 is LNHDA and CDR2 is SQIVND in the germline V gene (reference sequence). This CDR3 contains 12 residues. CDR3 protein: CASSIYDYEQYF. The CDR3 bases are TGTGCCAGTAGTATCTACGACTACGAGCAGTACTTC.

The chain employs TRBV6-2 or TRBV6-3 and TRBJ2-7; D ambiguous. Trimming took 4 bases from V and 6 from J, leaving 7 bases between them. Germline assignment: CDR1 MNHEY and CDR2 SVGEGT. The length of the CDR3 is 11 residues. The CDR3 sequence: CASSFGLEQYF. As DNA, the CDR3 is TGTGCCAGCAGTTTTGGCCTCGAGCAGTACTTC.

The V gene is TRBV6-5, the J gene TRBJ2-3; 7 positions agree with TRBD2. The CDR3 runs to 14 residues. Germline CDR1 and CDR2: MNHEY and SVGAGI. V dropped 5 bases and J dropped 4; count of bases not matched to a gene: 6. The CDR3 is CASSPTSLADTQYF. The CDR3 DNA follows: TGTGCCAGCAGTCCGACTAGCTTGGCAGATACGCAGTATTTT.

This sequence joins TRBV11-2 and TRBJ1-1; TRBD1 agrees at 7 bases. The CDR3 has 14 residues. Trimming removed 5 bases from V and 3 bases from J; junction bases left unmatched: 6. Germline loops: CDR1 SGHAT, CDR2 FQNNGV. The CDR3 protein is CASSHGDSYTEAFF. The CDR3 coding sequence is TGTGCCAGCAGCCACGGGGACAGTTACACTGAAGCTTTCTTT.

The genes are TRBV15 and TRBJ1-1; no reliable D call. The CDR3 is 15 residues long. CDR1 and CDR2 from the germline V gene are LNHNV and YYDKDF (reference sequence). V lost 5 bases, J lost 3 bases, and 16 bases lay in between. CDR3 sequence: CATSFRVSSYTEAFF. CDR3 nucleotide sequence: TGTGCCACCAGCTTTCGAGTATCGAGCTACACTGAAGCTTTCTTT.

Only one count was recorded for this clone. V is TRBV6-5 and J is TRBJ2-1; a weak D match, TRBD2 (6 bases). CDR1 is MNHEY, CDR2 SVGAGI, per germline. V lost 4 bases and J 9 bases, leaving 16 bases between the germline ends. The CDR3 runs 14 residues. CDR3 sequence reads: CASSLMDGSPEQFF. The CDR3 nucleotides are TGTGCCAGCAGTTTGATGGACGGGAGCCCTGAGCAGTTCTTC.

The V call is TRBV19, the J call TRBJ1-5, with TRBD1 matching over 7 bases. The CDR3 has 17 residues. Germline V gene data show CDR1 as LNHDA and CDR2 as SQIVND (reference sequence). The junction had 10 bases not matched to a gene; V was cut back by 0 bases and J by 5 bases. In DNA, the CDR3 is TGTGCCAGTAGTATAGATCTGGGTCAGGGGGGGCATCAGCCCCAGCATTTT. This gives the protein CASSIDLGQGGHQPQHF.

The rearrangement joins TRBV5-1 to TRBJ2-1, with 10 bases aligning to TRBD2. The CDR3 extends over 15 amino acids. V was clipped by 2 bases and J by 2 bases; unmatched bases: 1. Germline V gene sequence: CDR1 SGHRS, CDR2 YFSETQ. The CDR3 bases are TGCGCCAGCAGCTTTAGCGGGGGGACCTACAATGAGCAGTTCTTC. Translation gives CASSFSGGTYNEQFF.

The chain combines TRBV19 with TRBJ2-1; TRBD2 matches 10 bases. The V gene end was trimmed by 3 bases and the J gene end by 9 bases; junction bases not matched to a gene: 11. The CDR3 runs to 16 residues. In germline, CDR1 is LNHDA, CDR2 SQIVND (reference sequence). In DNA form, the CDR3 reads TGTGCCAGTAGTATGATCCTAGCGGGAGCTTATAGTGAGCAGTTCTTC. Translated: CASSMILAGAYSEQFF.

This rearrangement joins TRBV12-5 to TRBJ1-1; D is possibly TRBD1 (5 bases). This CDR3 has 17 residues. Trimming took off 3 bases at V and 1 base at J, with 18 bases between the two ends. Germline V gene data show CDR1 as LGHNT and CDR2 as FRNRAP. The CDR3 DNA reads TGTGCTAGTGGTTTAACAACAGGAACCCTTGGGAACACTGAAGCTTTCTTT. Translating it yields CASGLTTGTLGNTEAFF.

V gene TRBV5-6 combines with J gene TRBJ2-3; D ambiguous. The germline V gene encodes CDR1 SGHDT and CDR2 YYEEEE. V shed 2 bases and J shed 4 bases, with 8 bases lying between them. The CDR3 length is 13 residues. CDR3 coding DNA: TGTGCCAGCAGCTTCCCCTCTGCAGATACGCAGTATTTT. Translation gives CASSFPSADTQYF. Looking up the rest from reference TRBV5-6 and TRBJ2-3 gives the full variable domain: DAGVTQSPTHLIKTRGQQVTLRCSPKSGHDTVSWYQQALGQGPQFIFQYYEEEERQRGNFPDRFSGHQFPNYSSELNVNALLLGDSALYLCASSFPSADTQYFGPGTRLTVL.

The CDR3 DNA reads as TGTGCCAGCAGTTTTTCGAGAGGAAACTACAATGAGCAGTTCTTC. Translation: CASSFSRGNYNEQFF. The chain combines TRBV2 with TRBJ2-1; D uncertain. This CDR3 has 15 residues. V lost 5 bases and J lost 3, with 14 bases in between. Germline-derived CDR1 and CDR2 are SNHLY and FYNNEI.

For the CDR3, the DNA is TGTGCCAGCAGCAGTACCATTTGGGACAGAGTCTATGGCTACACCTTC. Amino acids: CASSSTIWDRVYGYTF. The V call is TRBV7-9, the J call TRBJ1-2; the match to TRBD1 covers 7 bases. This CDR3 is built from 16 residues. Trimming took 5 bases from V and 4 from J; bases not matched to a gene: 13. Germline V lookup: CDR1 SEHNR, CDR2 FQNEAQ (reference sequence).

The V gene is TRBV7-9, the J gene TRBJ2-7; a possible D gene is TRBD1 (5 bases). The germline CDR1 and CDR2 sequences are SEHNR and FQNEAQ (reference sequence). The V end lost 5 bases, the J end lost 7 bases, and 15 bases lay between the germline ends. CDR3 length equals 13 residues. Here the CDR3 DNA reads TGTGCCAGCAGCCTACCTGCAGGGTGGGAGCAGTACTTC. It specifies CASSLPAGWEQYF.

This rearrangement joins TRBV19 to TRBJ1-5, with D maybe TRBD1 (5 bases). The V and J ends lost 7 bases and 9 bases respectively, with 16 bases between them. Per the germline V gene, CDR1 is LNHDA and CDR2 is SQIVND (reference sequence). The CDR3 is 13 residues long. CDR3 nucleotides: TGTGCCAGTACCCAAAGGGGTGTGCGGCCCCAGCATTTT. This gives the protein CASTQRGVRPQHF.

The V call is TRBV7-7, the J call TRBJ2-3, with 11 bases identical to TRBD1. The CDR3 contains 16 residues. Losses at the gene ends were 4 bases for V and 6 bases for J; bases not matched to a gene: 9. The V gene's germline CDR1 is SSHAT and CDR2 FNYEAQ (reference sequence). CDR3 bases: TGTGCCAGCAGCTCTAAGGGGACAGGGGGGGCGGATACGCAGTATTTT. Encoded protein: CASSSKGTGGADTQYF.